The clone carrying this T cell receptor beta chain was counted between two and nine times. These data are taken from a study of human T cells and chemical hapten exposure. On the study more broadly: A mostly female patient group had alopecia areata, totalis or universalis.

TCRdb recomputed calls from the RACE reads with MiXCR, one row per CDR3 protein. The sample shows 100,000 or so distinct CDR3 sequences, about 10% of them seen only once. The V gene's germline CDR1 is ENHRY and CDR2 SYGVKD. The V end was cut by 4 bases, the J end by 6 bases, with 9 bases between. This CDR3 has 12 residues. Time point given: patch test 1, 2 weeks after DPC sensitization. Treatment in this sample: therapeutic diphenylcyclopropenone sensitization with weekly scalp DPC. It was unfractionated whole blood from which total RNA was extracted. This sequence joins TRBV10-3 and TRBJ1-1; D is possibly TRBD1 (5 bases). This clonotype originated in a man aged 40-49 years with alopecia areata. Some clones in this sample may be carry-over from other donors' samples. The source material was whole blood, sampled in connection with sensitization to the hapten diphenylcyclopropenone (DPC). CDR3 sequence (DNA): TGTGCCATCAGTGGCCGGGGGTCTGAAGCTTTCTTT. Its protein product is CAISGRGSEAFF.